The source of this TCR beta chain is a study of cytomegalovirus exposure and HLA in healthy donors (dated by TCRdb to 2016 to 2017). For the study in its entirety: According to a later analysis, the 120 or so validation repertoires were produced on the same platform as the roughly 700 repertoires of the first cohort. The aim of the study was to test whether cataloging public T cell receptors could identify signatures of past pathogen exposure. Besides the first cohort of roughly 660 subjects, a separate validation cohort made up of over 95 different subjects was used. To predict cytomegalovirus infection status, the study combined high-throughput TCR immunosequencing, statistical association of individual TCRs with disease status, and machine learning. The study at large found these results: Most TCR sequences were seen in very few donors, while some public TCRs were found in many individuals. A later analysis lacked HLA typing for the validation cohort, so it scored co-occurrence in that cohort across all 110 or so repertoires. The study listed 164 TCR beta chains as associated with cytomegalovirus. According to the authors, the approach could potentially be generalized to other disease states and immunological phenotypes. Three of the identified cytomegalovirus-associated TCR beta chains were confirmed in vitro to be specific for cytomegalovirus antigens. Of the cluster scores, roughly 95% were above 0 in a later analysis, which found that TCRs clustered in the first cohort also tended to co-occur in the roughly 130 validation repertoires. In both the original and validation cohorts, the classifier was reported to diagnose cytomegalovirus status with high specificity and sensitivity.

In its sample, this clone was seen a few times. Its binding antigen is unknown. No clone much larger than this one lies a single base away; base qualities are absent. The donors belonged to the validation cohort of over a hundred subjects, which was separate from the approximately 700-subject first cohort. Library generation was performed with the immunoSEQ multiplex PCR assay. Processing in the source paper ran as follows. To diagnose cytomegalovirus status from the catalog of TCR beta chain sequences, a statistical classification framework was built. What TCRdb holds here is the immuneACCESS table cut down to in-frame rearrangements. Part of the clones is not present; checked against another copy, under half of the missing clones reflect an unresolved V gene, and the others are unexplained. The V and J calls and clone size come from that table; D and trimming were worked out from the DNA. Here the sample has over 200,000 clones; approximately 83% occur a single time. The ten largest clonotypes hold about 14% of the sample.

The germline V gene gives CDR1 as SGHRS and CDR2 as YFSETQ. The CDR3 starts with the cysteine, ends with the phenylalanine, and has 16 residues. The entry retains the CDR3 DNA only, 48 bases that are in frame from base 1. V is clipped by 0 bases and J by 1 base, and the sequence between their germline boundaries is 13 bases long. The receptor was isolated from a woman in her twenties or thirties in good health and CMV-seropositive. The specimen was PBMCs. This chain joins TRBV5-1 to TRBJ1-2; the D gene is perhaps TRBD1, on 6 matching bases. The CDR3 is CASSLDRASFNYGYTF. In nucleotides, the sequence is TGCGCCAGCAGCTTGGACAGGGCCAGTTTTAACTATGGCTACACCTTC.